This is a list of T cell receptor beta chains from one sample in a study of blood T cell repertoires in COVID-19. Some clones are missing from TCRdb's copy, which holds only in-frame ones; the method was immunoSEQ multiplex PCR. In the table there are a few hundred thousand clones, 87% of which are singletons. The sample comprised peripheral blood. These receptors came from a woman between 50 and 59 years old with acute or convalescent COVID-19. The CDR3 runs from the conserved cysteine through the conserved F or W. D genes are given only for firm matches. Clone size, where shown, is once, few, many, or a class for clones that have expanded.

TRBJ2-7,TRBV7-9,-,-,TGTGCCAGCAGCCAGCCGGGGAGCCACGAGCAGTACTTC,CASSQPGSHEQYF
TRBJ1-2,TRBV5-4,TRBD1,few,TGTGCCAGCACCCCGGACAGGGTTCTGGGGGGCTACACCTTC,CASTPDRVLGGYTF
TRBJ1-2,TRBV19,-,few,TGTGCCAGCCGACACGAAATTTTTTCCCGTCGTGCTAACTATGGCTACACCTTC,CASRHEIFSRRANYGYTF
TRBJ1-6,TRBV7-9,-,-,TGTGCCAGCAGCTCCGTCCCCCTATTTTCACTCCTCCACTTT,CASSSVPLFSLLHF
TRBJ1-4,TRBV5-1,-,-,TGCGCCAGCAGCTTGTTGGCGGGGGAAAAACTGTTTTTT,CASSLLAGEKLFF
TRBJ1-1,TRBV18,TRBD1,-,TGTGCCAGCTCACCGTCCCGGGACAGGGCCCGAGCTGCTTTCTTT,CASSPSRDRARAAFF
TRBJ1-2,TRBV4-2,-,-,TGTGCCAGCAGCCAAGATTGGAGCCCTAACTATGGCTACACCTTC,CASSQDWSPNYGYTF
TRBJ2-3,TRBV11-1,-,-,TGTGCCAGCAGCTTAGCGATCTCAAGCGGGGATACGCAGTATTTT,CASSLAISSGDTQYF
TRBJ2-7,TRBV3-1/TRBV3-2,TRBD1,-,TGTGCCAGCAGCCAAGGGGACAGCTACTACGAGCAGTACTTC,CASSQGDSYYEQYF
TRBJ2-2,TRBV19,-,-,TGTGCCAGTAGTCAGGCAGGGCAAGGCGGGGAGCTGTTTTTT,CASSQAGQGGELFF
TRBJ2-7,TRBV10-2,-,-,TGCGCCAGCACCTTCGCGGGGTCCTACGAGCAGTACTTC,CASTFAGSYEQYF
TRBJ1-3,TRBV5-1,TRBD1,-,TGCGCCAGCAGCCAGACAGGGCAAGGAAACACCATATATTTT,CASSQTGQGNTIYF
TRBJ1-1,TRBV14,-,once,TGTGCCAGCAGCCTGACCGAGGTAGCTTTCTTT,CASSLTEVAFF
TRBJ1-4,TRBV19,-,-,TGTGCCAGTAGCCGGTGGTGGCGGTCAACTAATGAAAAACTGTTTTTT,CASSRWWRSTNEKLFF
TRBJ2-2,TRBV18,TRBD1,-,TGTGCCAGCTCACCGCGGACAGGGACGCGGAACACCGGGGAGCTGTTTTTT,CASSPRTGTRNTGELFF
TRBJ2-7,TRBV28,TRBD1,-,TGTGCCAGCAGTTTAGTGGGGCAGGGGGCCCACGAGCAGTACTTC,CASSLVGQGAHEQYF
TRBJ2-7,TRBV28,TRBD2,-,TGTGCCAGCAGTCTAGCGGGAGTCGTCGAGCAGTACTTC,CASSLAGVVEQYF
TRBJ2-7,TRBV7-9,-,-,TGTGCCAGCAGCCGACAGGTCTCCTACGAGCAGTACTTC,CASSRQVSYEQYF
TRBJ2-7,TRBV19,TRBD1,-,TGTGCCAGTAGTAGGGACAGGGGGGCCCACGAGCAGTACTTC,CASSRDRGAHEQYF
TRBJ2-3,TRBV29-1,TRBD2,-,TGCAGCTTTCGGGGGGGTGGGACGGCTATTACAGATACGCAGTATTTT,CSFRGGGTAITDTQYF
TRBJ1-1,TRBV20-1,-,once,TGCAGTGGACAACCTAACACTGAAGCTTTCTTT,CSGQPNTEAFF
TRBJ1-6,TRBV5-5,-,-,TGTGCCAGCAGCCCCTATGTGTTGGCACCCCTCCACTTT,CASSPYVLAPLHF
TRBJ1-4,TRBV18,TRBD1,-,TGTGCCAGCTCACCACTTCAGGGGGTGACTAATGAAAAACTGTTTTTT,CASSPLQGVTNEKLFF
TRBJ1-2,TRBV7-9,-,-,TGTGCCAGCAGCTTAGGGGCAGACTATGGCTACACCTTC,CASSLGADYGYTF
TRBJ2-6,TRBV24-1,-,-,TGTGCCACCAGTTTAACAGGGCGGAACTCTGGGGCCAACGTCCTGACTTTC,CATSLTGRNSGANVLTF
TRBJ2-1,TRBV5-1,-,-,TGCGCCAGCAGCTTGGGGCCCTCCTACAATGAGCAGTTCTTC,CASSLGPSYNEQFF
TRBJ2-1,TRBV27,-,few,TGTGCCAGCAGAGACAATTCAAGAGATGAGCAGTTCTTC,CASRDNSRDEQFF
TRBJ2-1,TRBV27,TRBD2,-,TGTGCCAGCAGTTCGACTAGCGCGAGCTCCTACAATGAGCAGTTCTTC,CASSSTSASSYNEQFF
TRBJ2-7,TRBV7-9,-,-,TGTGCCAGCAGCCCCCGGGACACCTTTATATACGAGCAGTACTTC,CASSPRDTFIYEQYF
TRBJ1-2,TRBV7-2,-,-,TGTGCCAGCAGCCTCAATTCCGGGGGGCGAGGCTACACCTTC,CASSLNSGGRGYTF
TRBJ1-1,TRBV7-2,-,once,TGTGCCAGCAGCTTAGTCCCGGGAAACACTGAAGCTTTCTTT,CASSLVPGNTEAFF
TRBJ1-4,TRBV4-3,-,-,TGCGCCAGCAGTCCAAGTGCGCGGGGGGCGGGTGAAAAACTGTTTTTT,CASSPSARGAGEKLFF
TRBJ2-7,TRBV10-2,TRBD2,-,TGCGCCAGCAGTGACGGACTAGCGGGGTTCTACGAGCAGTACTTC,CASSDGLAGFYEQYF
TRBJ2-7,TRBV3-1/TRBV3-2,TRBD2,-,TGTGCCAGCAGGCCTAGCGGGAGTTACGAGCAGTACTTC,CASRPSGSYEQYF
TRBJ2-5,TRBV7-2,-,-,TGTGCCAGCAGCCTACTGACAAGCAGAGAGACCCAGTACTTC,CASSLLTSRETQYF
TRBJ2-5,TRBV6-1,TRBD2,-,TGTGCCAGCAGTGAAGGTGTACTAGCGGGGAACCAAGAGACCCAGTACTTC,CASSEGVLAGNQETQYF
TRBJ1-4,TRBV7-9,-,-,TGTGCCAGCAGCCGCTTGTTCGGGGTGGAGGAAAAACTGTTTTTT,CASSRLFGVEEKLFF
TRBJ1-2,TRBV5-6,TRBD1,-,TGTGCCAGCAGCTTGGACAGGGGCCGTATTGGCTACACCTTC,CASSLDRGRIGYTF
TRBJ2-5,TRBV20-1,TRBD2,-,TGCAGTGCTAGTAGGCTAGCGGGAGGATCGAAGATGGAGACCCAGTACTTC,CSASRLAGGSKMETQYF
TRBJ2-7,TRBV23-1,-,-,TGCGCCAGCTCTTGGGGCCCGATGCCGTACGAGCAGTACTTC,CASSWGPMPYEQYF
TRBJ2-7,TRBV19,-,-,TGTGCCAGTAGTGGAACGGTACTGGGCTCTTACGAGCAGTACTTC,CASSGTVLGSYEQYF
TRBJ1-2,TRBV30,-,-,TGTGCCTGGAGTGTGGCCGACTATGGCTACACCTTC,CAWSVADYGYTF
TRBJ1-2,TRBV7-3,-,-,TGTGCCAGCAGCTTCACAGGGTTCGGCGGCTACACCTTC,CASSFTGFGGYTF
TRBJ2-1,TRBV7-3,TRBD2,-,TGTGCCAGCAGCCCAATTACTAGCGTGTCTTACAATGAGCAGTTCTTC,CASSPITSVSYNEQFF
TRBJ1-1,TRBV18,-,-,TGTGCCAGCTCACCCCAGGGCCCTGAAGCTTTCTTT,CASSPQGPEAFF
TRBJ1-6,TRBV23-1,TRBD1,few,TGCGCCAGCAGTTTACATAACAGGGGGAAGGGTTCACCCCTCCACTTT,CASSLHNRGKGSPLHF
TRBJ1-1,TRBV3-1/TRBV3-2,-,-,TGTGCCAGCAGCCAGACAGTCCGCACTGAAGCTTTCTTT,CASSQTVRTEAFF
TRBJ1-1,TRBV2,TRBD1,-,TGTGCCAGCAGGGAAAGGACAGGTAACACTGAAGCTTTCTTT,CASRERTGNTEAFF
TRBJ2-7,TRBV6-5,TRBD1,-,TGTGCCAGCAGCGCCGCCACAGGGGCATCCTACGAGCAGTACTTC,CASSAATGASYEQYF
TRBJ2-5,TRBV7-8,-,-,TGTGCCAGCAACTTTGGGTGGGGGCATGAGACCCAGTACTTC,CASNFGWGHETQYF
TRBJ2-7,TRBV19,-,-,TGTGCCAGTAGTATAAGAGGGCGGGGTAGCCACGAGCAGTACTTC,CASSIRGRGSHEQYF
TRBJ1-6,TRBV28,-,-,TGTGCCAGCAGACCCAGGAGGGATTCACCCCTCCACTTT,CASRPRRDSPLHF
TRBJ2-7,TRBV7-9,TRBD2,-,TGTGCCAGCAGCCCGCGGGGGGGAACCGACCACGAGCAGTACTTC,CASSPRGGTDHEQYF
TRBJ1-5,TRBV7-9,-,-,TGTGCCAGCAGCCCCCAGGGAGGTGATCAGCCCCAGCATTTT,CASSPQGGDQPQHF
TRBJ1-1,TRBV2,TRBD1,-,TGTGCCAGCAGTGTTTTTACGACAGGGACCATGAACACTGAAGCTTTCTTT,CASSVFTTGTMNTEAFF
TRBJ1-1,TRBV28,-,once,TGTGCCAGCAGTTTAATGACAGCTTTGAACACTGAAGCTTTCTTT,CASSLMTALNTEAFF
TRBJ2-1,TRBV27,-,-,TGTGCCAGCAGTTCTACAGGGTTTAGCTCCTACAATGAGCAGTTCTTC,CASSSTGFSSYNEQFF